This TCR beta chain originates from a study of Ad26.COV2.S vaccination and SARS-CoV-2 variants. Study as a whole: Enrollment placed the donor in the COV1001 Ad26.COV2.S trial arm.

Treatment defined: about 20 received Ad26.COV2.S at low or high dose, single or two shots; roughly five received placebo; per-sample allocation not given. Each sample was drawn 63 days after the first injection (of vaccine or placebo). Sequencing used immunoSEQ multiplex PCR; TCRdb keeps in-frame clones, though not all of them. The table has 400,000 to 500,000 clones, over 75% seen once; the top ten hold 3.6%. The CDR3 runs 13 residues. CDR1 and CDR2 from the germline V gene are SEHNR and FQNEAQ (reference sequence). V dropped 1 base and J dropped 0 bases, with 3 bases sitting between them. The receptor was isolated from a person between 18 and 65 years old who received the Ad26.COV2.S COVID-19 vaccine or a placebo. Sample: peripheral blood, taken in a trial of Ad26.COV2.S vaccine versus placebo. V is TRBV7-9 and J is TRBJ1-1; no reliable D call. CDR3 DNA: TGTGCCAGCAGCTTAGTAATGAACACTGAAGCTTTCTTT. Protein product: CASSLVMNTEAFF.